The rows below give T cell receptor beta chains drawn from one sample of a study of T cell responses to AZD1222 COVID-19 vaccine. Sequenced by immunoSEQ multiplex PCR; TCRdb stores in-frame clones only, minus some. The table shows about 130,000 clones, with roughly 85% occurring only once. The sample was peripheral blood, taken on day 0 of MenACWY control vaccination. Receptors were obtained from an adult in good health. The CDR3 runs from the conserved cysteine through the conserved F or W. The order of the fields is V gene, D gene, J gene, CDR3 length, clone size, CDR3 protein, CDR3 DNA. D genes are given only for firm matches. Clone size is stated in some rows and not others, as once, few, many or a class when expanded.

V: TRBV11-2
D: NA
J: TRBJ1-5
length: 17
size: once
CDR3: CASTLGGGLESNQPQHF
DNA: TGTGCCAGCACTCTAGGGGGTGGATTGGAAAGCAATCAGCCCCAGCATTTT

V: TRBV7-9
D: TRBD1
J: TRBJ2-7
length: 16
size: NA
CDR3: CASSSTGDSNTVEQYF
DNA: TGTGCCAGCAGCTCCACCGGGGACAGCAACACGGTCGAGCAGTACTTC

V: TRBV12-3/TRBV12-4
D: NA
J: TRBJ2-7
length: 11
size: NA
CDR3: CASKEGVEQYF
DNA: TGTGCCAGCAAGGAAGGGGTTGAGCAGTACTTC

V: TRBV11-2
D: NA
J: TRBJ1-6
length: 15
size: NA
CDR3: CASSSTGQLTSPLHF
DNA: TGTGCCAGCAGCTCCACCGGACAGCTCACTTCACCCCTCCACTTT

V: TRBV5-1
D: NA
J: TRBJ2-5
length: 13
size: NA
CDR3: CASSVDSQETQYF
DNA: TGCGCCAGCAGCGTGGACAGCCAAGAGACCCAGTACTTC

V: TRBV28
D: NA
J: TRBJ1-1
length: 15
size: NA
CDR3: CASSPPGHMNTEAFF
DNA: TGTGCCAGCAGTCCGCCTGGTCACATGAACACTGAAGCTTTCTTT

V: TRBV20-1
D: NA
J: TRBJ2-5
length: 14
size: NA
CDR3: CSASNQPLQETQYF
DNA: TGCAGTGCTAGTAATCAGCCCCTCCAAGAGACCCAGTACTTC

V: TRBV19
D: TRBD1
J: TRBJ1-2
length: 15
size: NA
CDR3: CASSMEDREDMAYTF
DNA: TGTGCCAGTAGTATGGAGGACAGGGAAGATATGGCCTACACCTTC

V: TRBV28
D: TRBD1
J: TRBJ1-4
length: 17
size: NA
CDR3: CASSFAGGFATNEKLFF
DNA: TGTGCCAGCAGTTTTGCAGGGGGCTTTGCAACTAATGAAAAACTGTTTTTT

V: TRBV28
D: TRBD1
J: TRBJ1-3
length: 15
size: NA
CDR3: CASIPPGQSGNTIYF
DNA: TGTGCCAGCATTCCCCCGGGACAGTCTGGAAACACCATATATTTT

V: TRBV2
D: NA
J: TRBJ1-5
length: 15
size: NA
CDR3: CASSKQGGGNQPQHF
DNA: TGTGCCAGCAGTAAACAGGGCGGTGGCAATCAGCCCCAGCATTTT

V: TRBV3-1/TRBV3-2
D: NA
J: TRBJ1-4
length: 15
size: NA
CDR3: CASSQATGANEKLFF
DNA: TGTGCCAGCAGCCAAGCTACGGGGGCTAATGAAAAACTGTTTTTT

V: TRBV7-3
D: NA
J: TRBJ1-2
length: 14
size: few
CDR3: CASSLLSGSDGYTF
DNA: TGTGCCAGCAGCTTATTATCGGGAAGCGATGGCTACACCTTC

V: TRBV21-1
D: NA
J: TRBJ2-3
length: 17
size: once
CDR3: CASSKRIVGGPADTQYF
DNA: TGTGCCAGCAGCAAACGAATTGTTGGGGGGCCCGCCGATACGCAGTATTTT